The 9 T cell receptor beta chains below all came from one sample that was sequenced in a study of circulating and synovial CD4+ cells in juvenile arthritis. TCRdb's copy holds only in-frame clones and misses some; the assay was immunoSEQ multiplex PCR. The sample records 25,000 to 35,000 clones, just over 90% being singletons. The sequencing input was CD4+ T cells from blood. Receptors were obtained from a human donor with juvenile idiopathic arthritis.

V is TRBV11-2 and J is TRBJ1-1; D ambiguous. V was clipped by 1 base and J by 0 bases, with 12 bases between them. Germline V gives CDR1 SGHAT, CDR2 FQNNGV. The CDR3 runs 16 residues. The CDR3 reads CASSLVRQALNTEAFF. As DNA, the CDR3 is TGTGCCAGCAGCTTAGTCCGGCAGGCATTGAACACTGAAGCTTTCTTT.

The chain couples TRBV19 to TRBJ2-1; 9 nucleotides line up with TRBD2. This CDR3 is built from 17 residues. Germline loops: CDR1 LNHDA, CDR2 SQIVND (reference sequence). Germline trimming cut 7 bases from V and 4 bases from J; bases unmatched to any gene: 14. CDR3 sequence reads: CASTTGPGTSIYNEQFF. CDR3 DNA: TGTGCCAGTACCACCGGACCCGGGACTAGCATATACAATGAGCAGTTCTTC.

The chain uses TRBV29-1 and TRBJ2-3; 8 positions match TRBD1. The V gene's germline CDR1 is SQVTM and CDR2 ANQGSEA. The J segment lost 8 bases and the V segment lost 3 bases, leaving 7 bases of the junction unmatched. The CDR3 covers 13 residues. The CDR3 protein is CSVDRGRLGTQYF. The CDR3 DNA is TGCAGCGTTGACAGGGGGCGGTTAGGTACGCAGTATTTT.

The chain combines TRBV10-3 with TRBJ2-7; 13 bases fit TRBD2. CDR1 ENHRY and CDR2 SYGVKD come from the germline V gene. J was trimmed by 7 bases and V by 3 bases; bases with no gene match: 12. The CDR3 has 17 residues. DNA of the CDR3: TGTGCCATCAGTGATCTTCCCGGACTAGCGGGAGCCTGGGAGCAGTACTTC. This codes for CAISDLPGLAGAWEQYF.

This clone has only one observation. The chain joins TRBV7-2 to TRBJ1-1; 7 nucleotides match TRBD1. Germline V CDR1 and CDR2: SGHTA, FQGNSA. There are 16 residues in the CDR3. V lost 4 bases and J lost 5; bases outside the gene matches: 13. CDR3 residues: CASSWSGGPSGTEAFF. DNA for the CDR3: TGTGCCAGCAGCTGGTCAGGGGGGCCTTCTGGGACTGAAGCTTTCTTT. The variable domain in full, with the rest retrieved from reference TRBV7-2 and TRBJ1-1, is GAGVSQSPSNKVTEKGKDVELRCDPISGHTALYWYRQSLGQGLEFLIYFQGNSAPDKSGLPSDRFSAERTGGSVSTLTIQRTQQEDSAVYLCASSWSGGPSGTEAFFGQGTRLTVV.

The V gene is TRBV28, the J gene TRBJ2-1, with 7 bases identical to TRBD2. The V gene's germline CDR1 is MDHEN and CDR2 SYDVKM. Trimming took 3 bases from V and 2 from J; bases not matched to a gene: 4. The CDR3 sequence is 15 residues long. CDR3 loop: CASSFTGGPYNEQFF. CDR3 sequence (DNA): TGTGCCAGCAGTTTTACGGGAGGTCCCTACAATGAGCAGTTCTTC.

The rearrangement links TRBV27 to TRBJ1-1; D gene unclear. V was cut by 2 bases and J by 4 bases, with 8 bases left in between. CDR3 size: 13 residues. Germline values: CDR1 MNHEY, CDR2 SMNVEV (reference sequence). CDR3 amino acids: CASSLRGGTEAFF. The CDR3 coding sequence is TGTGCCAGCAGTTTAAGAGGCGGCACTGAAGCTTTCTTT.

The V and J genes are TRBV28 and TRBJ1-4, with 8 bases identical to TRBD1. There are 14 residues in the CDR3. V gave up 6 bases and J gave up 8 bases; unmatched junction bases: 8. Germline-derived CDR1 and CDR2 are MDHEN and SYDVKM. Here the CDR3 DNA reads TGTGCCAGCAGCGGGGGACAGGTACGCGAAAAACTGTTTTTT. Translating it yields CASSGGQVREKLFF.

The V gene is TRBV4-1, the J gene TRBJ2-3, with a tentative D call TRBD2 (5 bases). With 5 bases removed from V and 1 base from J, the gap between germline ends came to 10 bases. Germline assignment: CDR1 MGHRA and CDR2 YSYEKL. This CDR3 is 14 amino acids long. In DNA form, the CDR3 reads TGCGCCAGCAGCAGGTACGGGGGCACAGATACGCAGTATTTT. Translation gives CASSRYGGTDTQYF.